This T cell receptor beta chain was recovered during a study of T-cell reconstitution after alpha-beta-depleted transplantation in children. Study-level points and caveats: T-cell counts and diversity at one year post-transplant came mainly from newly produced T cells. About two months after transplant, alpha-beta T cells reportedly came from several hundred expanded graft clones.

For TCRbeta, the library was prepared with unique molecular identifiers. Using its own MiXCR run on the PCR reads, TCRdb lists one record per CDR3 protein. Found here are roughly 100,000 distinct CDR3 sequences, 7.5% to 9% of them singletons; the top ten hold roughly 17%. This clonotype was seen many times. Its specificity is unknown. The CDR3 consists of 12 residues. Trimming left V 5 bases short and J 3 bases short, with 11 bases between. Germline CDR1 and CDR2: DFQATT and SNEGSKA (reference sequence). This chain uses TRBV20-1 with TRBJ2-7; TRBD1 is a possible D gene (5 bases). The source material was PBMCs, sampled before TCRalphabeta/CD19-depleted stem cell transplant. This TCR was recovered from a boy younger than 10 with acute lymphoblastic leukemia, due to receive a stem cell transplant. The CDR3 loop is CSAHRQGYEQYF. The CDR3 nucleotides are TGCAGTGCTCATCGCCAGGGCTACGAGCAGTACTTC.